The next 22 T cell receptor beta chains were all read from a single sample in a study of T cell repertoires in cytomegalovirus infection. TCRdb passed the reads through MiXCR, listing each CDR3 protein once. Here the sample spans around 50,000 distinct CDR3 sequences, around 18% being singletons. Their antigens are not known. The material was CD8+ T cells from cultured PBMCs, obtained from culture after CMV antigen stimulation. The receptor set was obtained from a human donor in good health (CMV status not recorded). Some clones in this sample may be carry-over from other donors' samples.

This clonotype has more than one count but fewer than ten. CDR3 sequence (DNA): TGTGCCAGCAGTTTCGGGACTAGCAGGAATGAGCAGTTCTTC. Its protein product is CASSFGTSRNEQFF. The J gene is TRBJ2-1, the V gene TRBV6-5; 9 bases fit TRBD2. The ends lost 4 bases at V and 7 bases at J; junction bases unmatched: 5. This CDR3 comprises 14 residues. In germline, CDR1 is MNHEY, CDR2 SVGAGI.

The chain joins TRBV28 to TRBJ2-1; D perhaps matches TRBD1 (5 bases). Germline values: CDR1 MDHEN, CDR2 SYDVKM. Trimming cost V 7 bases and J 10 bases, with 17 bases left between them. CDR3 length: 13 residues. This chain's CDR3 is CASTLQGRGEQFF. The CDR3 DNA sequence: TGTGCCAGCACCCTTCAGGGTAGAGGCGAGCAGTTCTTC. The whole variable domain, remainder taken from reference TRBV28 and TRBJ2-1, is DVKVTQSSRYLVKRTGEKVFLECVQDMDHENMFWYRQDPGLGLRLIYFSYDVKMKEKGDIPEGYSVSREKKERFSLILESASTNQTSMYLCASTLQGRGEQFFGPGTRLTVL.

The chain recombines TRBV10-3 with TRBJ2-3; 11 bases line up with TRBD2. Looked up from germline, CDR1 is ENHRY and CDR2 is SYGVKD. The CDR3 runs to 19 residues. The ends lost 3 bases at V and 0 bases at J; junction bases unmatched: 11. CDR3: CAISDRLAGRLDSTDTQYF. CDR3 coding DNA: TGTGCCATCAGTGACCGACTAGCGGGGAGGCTGGACAGCACAGATACGCAGTATTTT.

This sequence joins TRBV6-2 or TRBV6-3 and TRBJ2-1; possibly TRBD1 for D (6 bases). From germline, CDR1 is MNHEY and CDR2 SVGEGT. Deletions cut 4 bases from V and 3 bases from J, with 10 bases between. The CDR3 is 14 residues long. CDR3 sequence (DNA): TGTGCCAGCAGTTTCACAGGGTACTACAATGAGCAGTTCTTC. This encodes CASSFTGYYNEQFF.

The chain is built from TRBV12-3 or TRBV12-4 and TRBJ1-5; no clear D. The germline V and J ends were trimmed by 0 bases and 5 bases, with 8 bases remaining between them. The CDR3 contains 14 residues. CDR3 nucleotides: TGTGCCAGCAGTTTAGCGCTGGGCCATCAGCCCCAGCATTTT. It yields the protein CASSLALGHQPQHF.

This clonotype was counted between two and nine times. A clone one base away is much larger, so this may be a read error. This chain uses TRBV7-2 with TRBJ1-1; D is unclear. The germline V gene encodes CDR1 SGHTA and CDR2 FQGNSA. The CDR3 sequence is 13 residues long. The CDR3: CAGSLNRNTEAFF. CDR3 DNA: TGTGCCGGCAGCTTAAACCGGAACACTGAAGCTTTCTTT.

This clonotype was seen a few times. The chain employs TRBV6-2 or TRBV6-3 and TRBJ2-7; 13 bases align to TRBD2. After removal of 2 bases from V and 5 bases from J, the junction contained 9 bases not matched to a gene. The CDR3 totals 17 residues. Germline values: CDR1 MNHEY, CDR2 SVGEGT. This chain's CDR3 is CASSYDPGTSGNDEQYF. As DNA, the CDR3 is TGTGCCAGCAGTTACGACCCTGGGACTAGCGGGAACGACGAGCAGTACTTC.

The chain couples TRBV9 to TRBJ1-3, with unresolved D. V lost 3 bases and J 11 bases, leaving 21 bases between the germline ends. This CDR3 region has 15 residues. CDR1 SGDLS and CDR2 YYNGEE come from the germline V gene. DNA of the CDR3: TGTGCCAGCAGCGGCTACCCGGATCTATCTGGCGCCATATATTTT. Translated, it gives CASSGYPDLSGAIYF. The full variable domain, rest sourced from reference TRBV9 and TRBJ1-3, is DSGVTQTPKHLITATGQRVTLRCSPRSGDLSVYWYQQSLDQGLQFLIQYYNGEERAKGNILERFSAQQFPDLHSELNLSSLELGDSALYFCASSGYPDLSGAIYFGEGSWLTVV.

This clonotype has only a few counts. The chain employs TRBV19 and TRBJ1-1; TRBD1 agrees at 9 bases. CDR1 is LNHDA and CDR2 is SQIVND in the germline V gene (reference sequence). The J segment lost 5 bases and the V segment lost 4 bases, leaving 8 bases of the junction unmatched. The CDR3 has 15 amino acids. As DNA, the CDR3 is TGTGCCAGTAGTACCGGACACAGGGGGCGGACTGAAGCTTTCTTT. Its translation: CASSTGHRGRTEAFF.

A few counts support this clonotype. This rearrangement joins TRBV12-3 or TRBV12-4 to TRBJ2-2; TRBD2 matches at 12 bases. This CDR3 comprises 19 residues. Trimming cost V 2 bases and J 3 bases; bases outside gene matches: 10. The CDR3 protein is CASSLMTSGSWVDTGELFF. In nucleotides, the CDR3 is TGTGCCAGCAGTTTAATGACTAGCGGGAGTTGGGTGGACACCGGGGAGCTGTTTTTT.

This clonotype was counted between two and nine times. The chain carries TRBV6-6 and TRBJ2-1, with D uncertain. From germline, CDR1 is MNHNY and CDR2 SVGAGI (reference sequence). The germline V and J ends were trimmed by 3 bases and 8 bases, with 17 bases remaining between them. CDR3 size: 15 residues. The CDR3 region is CASSYGLVEAHEQFF. In DNA form, the CDR3 reads TGTGCCAGCAGTTATGGGCTAGTAGAAGCCCATGAGCAGTTCTTC.

This clonotype is large. V is TRBV28 and J is TRBJ2-1; tentative D call: TRBD2 (6 bases). The CDR3 is made up of 15 amino acids. Per the germline V gene, CDR1 is MDHEN and CDR2 is SYDVKM. V was clipped by 4 bases and J by 0 bases, with 10 bases between them. The CDR3 region is CASSSGASSYNEQFF. The CDR3 DNA reads TGTGCCAGCAGTTCGGGAGCGAGCTCCTACAATGAGCAGTTCTTC.

This clonotype was seen a few times. V gene TRBV7-2 combines with J gene TRBJ2-1; 11 bases agree with TRBD2. Trimming at V came to 4 bases and at J to 4 bases, leaving 3 bases not matched to a gene. This CDR3 region has 15 residues. Germline assignment: CDR1 SGHTA and CDR2 FQGNSA. This CDR3 is CASSSGLAVYNEQFF. In nucleotides, the CDR3 is TGTGCCAGCAGCTCGGGACTAGCGGTTTACAATGAGCAGTTCTTC.

This chain uses TRBV7-2 with TRBJ2-1; 8 nucleotides match TRBD2. The CDR3 has 15 amino acids. The ends lost 2 bases at V and 3 bases at J; junction bases unmatched: 3. Germline loops: CDR1 SGHTA, CDR2 FQGNSA. The CDR3 here is CASSLSGGDYNEQFF. CDR3 bases: TGTGCCAGCAGCTTAAGCGGGGGCGACTACAATGAGCAGTTCTTC.

The chain uses TRBV7-2 and TRBJ2-7, with D tentatively TRBD2 (6 bases). Germline V gene lookup returns CDR1 SGHTA and CDR2 FQGNSA. This CDR3 spans 17 amino acids. V was shortened by 1 base and J by 3 bases, with 19 bases between the two germline ends. CDR3 amino acids: CASSLDTWGTLFYEQYF. The CDR3 region has the DNA TGTGCCAGCAGCTTAGACACTTGGGGGACTTTATTCTACGAGCAGTACTTC.

The gene calls are TRBV6-5 and TRBJ2-5; D is possibly TRBD1 (5 bases). Trimming stripped 5 bases from V and 1 base from J, with 11 bases between. The CDR3 totals 14 residues. Looked up from germline, CDR1 is MNHEY and CDR2 is SVGAGI. The CDR3: CASSTAGFQETQYF. Here the CDR3 DNA reads TGTGCCAGCAGTACCGCAGGGTTCCAAGAGACCCAGTACTTC.

This clonotype appeared a few times. DNA for the CDR3: TGTGCCAGCAGCCCCTTGGCAGGATCCATCTATGGCTACACCTTC. This sequence encodes CASSPLAGSIYGYTF. The chain combines TRBV7-2 with TRBJ1-2; D unresolved. This CDR3 has 15 amino acids. The germline gives CDR1 SGHTA, CDR2 FQGNSA. Trimming shortened V by 5 bases and J by 4 bases, and 17 bases separated the two germline ends.

The chain couples TRBV6-5 to TRBJ1-1; no firm D call. CDR1 and CDR2 (germline): MNHEY, SVGAGI. V was pared by 0 bases and J by 4 bases, with 15 bases between. This CDR3 is built from 16 residues. The CDR3 bases are TGTGCCAGCAGTTACTCGGTCGGTGTAATTGGCACTGAAGCTTTCTTT. Translated: CASSYSVGVIGTEAFF.

This clonotype is deemed medium-sized. The rearrangement joins TRBV7-9 to TRBJ2-7, with D perhaps matching TRBD1 or TRBD2 (6 bases each). CDR1 and CDR2 (germline): SEHNR, FQNEAQ (reference sequence). Trimming removed 5 bases at V and 2 bases at J, with 16 bases between. The CDR3 is made up of 15 amino acids. The CDR3: CASSLDGGAAYEQYF. DNA of the CDR3: TGTGCCAGCAGCCTAGACGGGGGCGCAGCCTACGAGCAGTACTTC.

The genes are TRBV7-8 and TRBJ2-7, with D unresolved. With 1 base removed from V and 7 bases from J, the gap between germline ends came to 8 bases. The length of the CDR3 is 12 residues. Germline CDR1 and CDR2: SGHVS and FQNEAQ. The CDR3 sequence: CASSLDFEEQYF. In nucleotides, the CDR3 is TGTGCCAGCAGCTTAGATTTCGAAGAGCAGTACTTC.

The rearrangement joins TRBV7-9 to TRBJ1-2, with a possible D match to TRBD1 (6 bases). The CDR3 has 16 amino acids. V was pared by 1 base and J by 4 bases, with 16 bases between. The germline CDR1 and CDR2 sequences are SEHNR and FQNEAQ (reference sequence). CDR3 DNA sequence: TGTGCCAGCAGCTTAGGTCATGTTGGGACAAGCTATGGCTACACCTTC. Protein: CASSLGHVGTSYGYTF. The whole variable domain, remainder taken from reference TRBV7-9 and TRBJ1-2, is DTGVSQNPRHKITKRGQNVTFRCDPISEHNRLYWYRQTLGQGPEFLTYFQNEAQLEKSRLLSDRFSAERPKGSFSTLEIQRTEQGDSAMYLCASSLGHVGTSYGYTFGSGTRLTVV.

The rearrangement links TRBV6-2 or TRBV6-3 to TRBJ2-5; a weak D match, TRBD2 (6 bases). Trimming left V 6 bases short and J 0 bases short, with 14 bases between. The length of the CDR3 is 15 residues. The germline V gene has CDR1 MNHEY and CDR2 SVGEGT. The CDR3 sequence is CASSPQGLYQETQYF. CDR3 bases: TGTGCCAGCAGCCCCCAAGGACTATACCAAGAGACCCAGTACTTC.